The 2 T cell receptor beta chains reported below all come from one sample, sequenced in a study of cytomegalovirus exposure and HLA in healthy donors. Vbeta (60) and Jbeta (13) primers were used in the PCR. Sequencing used immunoSEQ multiplex PCR; TCRdb keeps in-frame clones, though not all of them. This sample yields tens of thousands of clones, of which roughly four fifths are seen a single time; around 6.3% belongs to the top ten. Sequenced input: PBMCs. The receptors originated from a man aged 45-60 years in good health and CMV-seronegative.

This chain connects TRBV27 to TRBJ2-3; unclear D gene. The CDR3 is made up of 15 amino acids. Trimming stripped 3 bases from V and 6 bases from J, with 16 bases between. Germline V CDR1 and CDR2: MNHEY, SMNVEV (reference sequence). The CDR3 sequence: CASSFVAYPTDTQYF. The DNA for the CDR3 is TGTGCCAGCAGTTTTGTTGCCTACCCTACCGATACGCAGTATTTT.

The CDR3 here is CTSSQDHVWEMNTEAFF. The CDR3 DNA follows: TGCACCAGCAGCCAAGATCATGTGTGGGAGATGAACACTGAAGCTTTCTTT. The rearrangement links TRBV1 to TRBJ1-1. TRBV1 is labeled a pseudogene. CDR3 length equals 17 residues.